Listed below are T cell receptor beta chains from one sample, sequenced in a study of immune evolution from preneoplasia to lung adenocarcinoma. The data were produced by immunoSEQ multiplex PCR, yet TCRdb's version contains in-frame clones alone and is incomplete. This sample has some 7,800 clones, with approximately 79% found just once. The specimen was FFPE adjacent normal lung tissue. Every receptor here comes from a person aged 55-80 years with lung adenocarcinoma. CDR3s include the opening cysteine and the closing phenylalanine or tryptophan. Fields, in order: D gene, clone size, J gene, V gene, CDR3 DNA, CDR3 protein. D genes are given only for firm matches. Not every row has a clone size; where given, it reads once, few, many or a size class.

D: TRBD2
size: -
J: TRBJ2-1
V: TRBV9
DNA: TGTGCCAGCAGCGTAGGAACCGGGACTAGCGGGTACAATGAGCAGTTCTTC
CDR3: CASSVGTGTSGYNEQFF

D: -
size: -
J: TRBJ1-3
V: TRBV5-1
DNA: TGCGCCAGCAGCTTAGACGCCTCTGGAAACACCATATATTTT
CDR3: CASSLDASGNTIYF

D: TRBD1
size: once
J: TRBJ1-1
V: TRBV5-1
DNA: TGCGCCAGCAGCAGAACCGGGACAGCGCCTATTCTTGGCCGAATGAACACTGAAGCTTTCTTT
CDR3: CASSRTGTAPILGRMNTEAFF

D: TRBD1
size: few
J: TRBJ1-6
V: TRBV2
DNA: TGTGCCAGCAGCAGGGGGTATAATTCACCCCTCCACTTT
CDR3: CASSRGYNSPLHF

D: TRBD1
size: large
J: TRBJ1-3
V: TRBV30
DNA: TGTGCCTGGAGTGTACTGTCGAGACAGGGGACTACTGGAAACACCATATATTTT
CDR3: CAWSVLSRQGTTGNTIYF

D: -
size: -
J: TRBJ1-6
V: TRBV5-4
DNA: TGTGCCAGCAGTCCGGGTAGTTCACCCCTCCACTTT
CDR3: CASSPGSSPLHF

D: -
size: -
J: TRBJ2-2
V: TRBV4-3
DNA: TGCGCCAGCAGCCAAGAACTGGGGTACACCGGGGAGCTGTTTTTT
CDR3: CASSQELGYTGELFF

D: TRBD2
size: -
J: TRBJ2-1
V: TRBV19
DNA: TGTGCCAGTAGTATCTCTAGCGGGAGGGCCCTCGGTGAGCAGTTCTTC
CDR3: CASSISSGRALGEQFF

D: TRBD1
size: -
J: TRBJ1-1
V: TRBV28
DNA: TGTGCCAGCATTGTTGGGGCAGGGGGTTGGAGGGACACTGAAGCTTTCTTT
CDR3: CASIVGAGGWRDTEAFF

D: -
size: -
J: TRBJ2-1
V: TRBV11-3
DNA: TGTGCCAGCAGCTTAGGTCCTCCCGGATACAATGAGCAGTTCTTC
CDR3: CASSLGPPGYNEQFF

D: -
size: -
J: TRBJ2-5
V: TRBV7-8
DNA: TGTGCCAGCAGCCAACCCCAGGAGACCCAGTACTTC
CDR3: CASSQPQETQYF

D: -
size: -
J: TRBJ1-4
V: TRBV11-2
DNA: TGTGCCAGCAGCCGCAGTACTAGTCTTGAAAAACTGTTTTTT
CDR3: CASSRSTSLEKLFF

D: -
size: -
J: TRBJ2-2
V: TRBV9
DNA: TGTGCCAGCAGCGTCCGACCCGACAGTTACACCGGGGAGCTGTTTTTT
CDR3: CASSVRPDSYTGELFF

D: -
size: -
J: TRBJ2-3
V: TRBV4-1
DNA: TGCGCCAGCAGCCAAGATAAAAGTCTCGGTATCACAGATACGCAGTATTTT
CDR3: CASSQDKSLGITDTQYF

D: -
size: few
J: TRBJ1-2
V: TRBV7-9
DNA: TGTGCCAGCAGCTTACCGACAGTTACTTCTAACTATGGCTACACCTTC
CDR3: CASSLPTVTSNYGYTF

D: TRBD2
size: -
J: TRBJ2-2
V: TRBV5-6
DNA: TGTGCCAGCAGCTTGTTTGCGGGAGGTAGCACCGGGGAGCTGTTTTTT
CDR3: CASSLFAGGSTGELFF

D: -
size: -
J: TRBJ2-7
V: TRBV7-8
DNA: TGTGCCAGCAGCTTAGCTGGTGGCGACGGAACCTACGAGCAGTACTTC
CDR3: CASSLAGGDGTYEQYF

D: -
size: -
J: TRBJ1-4
V: TRBV14
DNA: TGTGCCAGCAGCCAAGATCGGGGCGGAATTCTCGAAAAACTGTTTTTT
CDR3: CASSQDRGGILEKLFF

D: -
size: -
J: TRBJ2-4
V: TRBV30
DNA: TGTGCCTTGGAAGTCGGCAGGGGCGACAAAAACATTCAGTACTTC
CDR3: CALEVGRGDKNIQYF

D: -
size: -
J: TRBJ2-7
V: TRBV7-2
DNA: TGTGCCAGCAGCCGGACTGCGGGTGGCTACGAGCAGTACTTC
CDR3: CASSRTAGGYEQYF

D: -
size: -
J: TRBJ1-5
V: TRBV4-1
DNA: TGCGCCAGCAGCCAAGAACGCCTAGATCAGCCCCAGCATTTT
CDR3: CASSQERLDQPQHF

D: -
size: -
J: TRBJ1-4
V: TRBV5-1
DNA: TGCGCCAGCAGAACAGGGCTGAATGAAAAACTGTTTTTT
CDR3: CASRTGLNEKLFF

D: -
size: -
J: TRBJ2-2
V: TRBV5-1
DNA: TGCGCCAGCAGCCTGGATTGGAGGGGTTTGATCGGGGAGCTGTTTTTT
CDR3: CASSLDWRGLIGELFF

D: TRBD2
size: -
J: TRBJ2-5
V: TRBV19
DNA: TGTGCCAGTAGTCTCGGACTAGCGTTCTCAAGTGGGGTGACCCAGTACTTC
CDR3: CASSLGLAFSSGVTQYF

D: -
size: -
J: TRBJ2-7
V: TRBV6-1
DNA: TGTGCCAGCAGTAACCACGGACCTTACGAGCAGTACTTC
CDR3: CASSNHGPYEQYF

D: TRBD1
size: -
J: TRBJ1-4
V: TRBV10-3
DNA: TGTGCCATCAGTGCCAGACAGGGAACTAATGAAAAACTGTTTTTT
CDR3: CAISARQGTNEKLFF

D: TRBD1
size: -
J: TRBJ1-5
V: TRBV29-1
DNA: TGCAGCGTTGCCCCAGGGGGCAACCAGCCCCAGCATTTT
CDR3: CSVAPGGNQPQHF

D: -
size: -
J: TRBJ2-6
V: TRBV5-3
DNA: TGTGCCAGAAGCTTGGGTCGGCGTCTCGGGTACGGGGCCAACGTCCTGACTTTC
CDR3: CARSLGRRLGYGANVLTF

D: -
size: -
J: TRBJ1-1
V: TRBV4-1
DNA: TGCGCCAGTAACGGAGGGAGGGATCGGGACACTGAAGCTTTCTTT
CDR3: CASNGGRDRDTEAFF

D: TRBD1
size: once
J: TRBJ2-7
V: TRBV27
DNA: TGTGCCAGCAGTGCAAGGACAGGGCGAAACGAGCAGTACTTC
CDR3: CASSARTGRNEQYF

D: -
size: -
J: TRBJ1-1
V: TRBV5-1
DNA: TGCGCCAGCAGCATGAGACCGACGAACACTGAAGCTTTCTTT
CDR3: CASSMRPTNTEAFF

D: TRBD2
size: -
J: TRBJ2-3
V: TRBV5-4
DNA: TGTGCCAGCAGCGTATTAGCGGGAGGGCCTTCCACAGATACGCAGTATTTT
CDR3: CASSVLAGGPSTDTQYF

D: TRBD1
size: -
J: TRBJ2-1
V: TRBV11-2
DNA: TGTGCCAGCAGCTTGGACAGGGGAGGAAATGAGCAGTTCTTC
CDR3: CASSLDRGGNEQFF